The 20 T cell receptor beta chains below all came from one sample that was sequenced in a study of cytomegalovirus exposure and HLA in healthy donors. Profiling relied on immunoSEQ multiplex PCR, and the TCRdb table lists in-frame clones only, not all of them. The sample has 130,000 or so clones, roughly nine tenths seen once. The sequencing input was PBMCs. These receptors all come from a young woman in good health and CMV-seronegative.

The chain recombines TRBV2 with TRBJ2-7, with D tentatively TRBD2 (7 bases). The CDR3 has 13 amino acids. Germline V lookup: CDR1 SNHLY, CDR2 FYNNEI. Between the trimmed V and J ends, which lost 1 base and 9 bases, there was a span of 13 bases. CDR3 sequence (DNA): TGTGCCAGCAGTGAAGTTGGGGGGGCCGTGCAGTACTTC. Translating gives CASSEVGGAVQYF.

This chain connects TRBV19 to TRBJ2-7, with D hard to call. The CDR3 runs 14 residues. Trimming stripped 5 bases from V and 3 bases from J, with 14 bases between. Germline V gene sequence: CDR1 LNHDA, CDR2 SQIVND (reference sequence). For the CDR3, the DNA is TGTGCCAGTAGTCGAACCGGGTTTGGCTACGAGCAGTACTTC. The encoded protein is CASSRTGFGYEQYF.

The chain carries TRBV7-9 and TRBJ2-5; maybe TRBD2 (5 bases). The CDR3 has 14 residues. The germline CDR1 and CDR2 sequences are SEHNR and FQNEAQ (reference sequence). The V gene lost 5 bases and the J gene lost 1 base, with 11 bases spanning the gap. CDR3 in amino acids: CASSVSGLQETQYF. In nucleotides, the CDR3 is TGTGCCAGCAGCGTCTCAGGACTCCAAGAGACCCAGTACTTC.

This chain joins TRBV27 and TRBJ1-5; 9 nucleotides agree with TRBD1. Germline V gene lookup returns CDR1 MNHEY and CDR2 SMNVEV (reference sequence). V lost 6 bases, J lost 7 bases, and 7 bases stayed unmatched. The length of the CDR3 is 14 residues. As DNA, the CDR3 is TGTGCCAGCAGATTACAGGGGGCTGGACAGCCCCAGCATTTT. Encoded protein: CASRLQGAGQPQHF.

V and J are TRBV6-5 and TRBJ1-3, with a possible D match to TRBD1 (5 bases). Germline lookup yields CDR1 MNHEY and CDR2 SVGAGI. The CDR3 extends over 15 amino acids. V was clipped by 2 bases and J by 3 bases, with 11 bases between them. CDR3 coding DNA: TGTGCCAGCAGTTACGGGGGGGGGAATGGAAACACCATATATTTT. Its protein is CASSYGGGNGNTIYF.

The rearrangement links TRBV2 to TRBJ1-5; D unresolved. CDR3 length: 14 residues. Per germline, CDR1 SNHLY and CDR2 FYNNEI. Trimming stripped 3 bases from V and 4 bases from J, with 10 bases between. CDR3 DNA sequence: TGTGCCAGCAGTGATATCCAGAGGAATCAGCCCCAGCATTTT. Translation: CASSDIQRNQPQHF.

The chain uses TRBV29-1 and TRBJ2-1; the match to TRBD2 covers 7 bases. Trimming cost V 4 bases and J 4 bases; bases outside gene matches: 4. The CDR3 sequence is 13 residues long. The germline gives CDR1 SQVTM, CDR2 ANQGSEA. The CDR3 region has the DNA TGCAGCGTTGCGGGCGGGGGTTACAATGAGCAGTTCTTC. Its protein is CSVAGGGYNEQFF.

The chain links TRBV5-5 to TRBJ2-3; 8 bases align to TRBD1. Germline values: CDR1 SGHKS, CDR2 YYEKEE (reference sequence). The CDR3 loop spans 15 amino acids. V shed 4 bases, J shed 1 base, and the junction held 5 bases outside the gene matches. The CDR3 protein is CASSHIQGGTDTQYF. CDR3 bases: TGTGCCAGCAGCCACATACAGGGGGGCACAGATACGCAGTATTTT.

The chain recombines TRBV18 with TRBJ2-7, with TRBD1 matching 8 bases. After removal of 3 bases from V and 4 bases from J, the junction contained 8 bases not matched to a gene. CDR1 and CDR2 (germline): KGHSH, LQKENI. There are 15 residues in the CDR3. The CDR3 is CASSPGQGSGYEQYF. The CDR3 region has the DNA TGTGCCAGCTCACCTGGACAGGGTAGCGGATACGAGCAGTACTTC.

The chain uses TRBV29-1 and TRBJ1-2, with D maybe TRBD1 (5 bases). The CDR3 consists of 13 residues. Looked up from germline, CDR1 is SQVTM and CDR2 is ANQGSEA. V was shortened by 6 bases and J by 4 bases, with 15 bases between the two germline ends. The CDR3 sequence: CSVPAGDGYGYTF. The CDR3, as DNA: TGCAGCGTGCCGGCGGGGGACGGCTATGGCTACACCTTC.

The V gene is TRBV6-5, the J gene TRBJ2-5; 8 positions agree with TRBD1. The CDR3 extends over 15 amino acids. Germline V gene sequence: CDR1 MNHEY, CDR2 SVGAGI. V shed 2 bases and J 4 bases; nucleotides not matched to a gene: 6. The CDR3 loop reads CASSYQGAKGETQYF. CDR3 coding DNA: TGTGCCAGCAGTTACCAGGGGGCGAAAGGAGAGACCCAGTACTTC.

The chain employs TRBV6-1 and TRBJ2-3; a weak D match, TRBD1 (8 bases). V was shortened by 6 bases and J by 4 bases, with 14 bases between the two germline ends. The CDR3 has 14 amino acids. Looked up from germline, CDR1 is MNHNS and CDR2 is SASEGT. The CDR3 coding sequence is TGTGCCAGCAGCCGGACAGGGAGGGCAGATACGCAGTATTTT. Its translation is CASSRTGRADTQYF.

The rearrangement links TRBV2 to TRBJ2-5, with TRBD2 as a possible D gene (5 bases). Trimming removed 2 bases at V and 3 bases at J, with 19 bases between. The CDR3 has 17 residues. Germline lookup yields CDR1 SNHLY and CDR2 FYNNEI. The DNA of the CDR3 is TGTGCCAGCAGTGAACCCTTTAGCGCCGATATGGAAGAGACCCAGTACTTC. Its translation: CASSEPFSADMEETQYF.

This clone was detected only once. This rearrangement joins TRBV5-1 to TRBJ1-1; 7 bases map to TRBD1. CDR3 length: 16 residues. With V trimmed by 0 bases and J by 6 bases, 11 bases remained unmatched. Germline-derived CDR1 and CDR2 are SGHRS and YFSETQ. This CDR3 is CASSLAPQGTGAEAFF. DNA of the CDR3: TGCGCCAGCAGCTTGGCTCCACAGGGGACGGGCGCTGAAGCTTTCTTT.

CDR3 DNA: TGTGCCAGTAGTATGGACAGCCCTTGGCAGCCCCAGCATTTT. Its translation: CASSMDSPWQPQHF. The rearrangement links TRBV19 to TRBJ1-5, with D possibly matching TRBD1 (6 bases). Germline assignment: CDR1 LNHDA and CDR2 SQIVND (reference sequence). The CDR3 consists of 14 residues. V gave up 3 bases and J gave up 7 bases, with 13 bases separating them.

V usage is TRBV7-2 and J usage is TRBJ2-1, with a tentative D call TRBD2 (6 bases). The V and J ends lost 5 bases and 3 bases respectively, with 17 bases between them. Germline V CDR1 and CDR2: SGHTA, FQGNSA. The CDR3 is made up of 16 amino acids. CDR3: CASSHSGGEFYNEQFF. The CDR3 region has the DNA TGTGCCAGCAGCCATTCCGGCGGGGAGTTCTACAATGAGCAGTTCTTC.

This clone was seen once. J is TRBJ2-1 and V is TRBV18, with a tentative D call TRBD2 (5 bases). V was cut by 4 bases and J by 8 bases, with 12 bases left in between. The CDR3 spans 13 residues. Germline V gene data show CDR1 as KGHSH and CDR2 as LQKENI. The CDR3 region has the DNA TGTGCCAGCTCACGTTCGGGGTCCGATGAGCAGTTCTTC. The encoded protein is CASSRSGSDEQFF.

This sequence joins TRBV5-8 and TRBJ1-2; tentative D call: TRBD1 (5 bases). Between the trimmed V and J ends, which lost 2 bases and 4 bases, there was a span of 21 bases. This CDR3 contains 17 residues. CDR1 is SGHTS, CDR2 YDEGEE, per germline. CDR3 protein: CASSFLGRGRVSYGYTF. The CDR3 DNA reads TGTGCCAGCAGCTTTTTAGGGCGGGGCAGGGTGAGCTATGGCTACACCTTC. Drawing the rest from reference TRBV5-8 and TRBJ1-2, the complete variable domain is EAGVTQSPTHLIKTRGQQATLRCSPISGHTSVYWYQQALGLGLQFLLWYDEGEERNRGNFPPRFSGRQFPNYSSELNVNALELEDSALYLCASSFLGRGRVSYGYTFGSGTRLTVV.

The chain links TRBV6-5 to TRBJ2-1, with D hard to call. Germline V gene data show CDR1 as MNHEY and CDR2 as SVGAGI. The CDR3 is 15 residues long. V was cut by 7 bases and J by 1 base, with 14 bases left in between. CDR3 loop: CASTRVSPSYNEQFF. DNA of the CDR3: TGTGCCAGCACCCGAGTGAGCCCGTCCTACAATGAGCAGTTCTTC.

The V and J genes are TRBV6-5 and TRBJ2-7, with 7 bases aligning to TRBD2. The CDR3 sequence is 14 residues long. Per germline, CDR1 MNHEY and CDR2 SVGAGI. Germline trimming cut 6 bases from V and 6 bases from J; bases unmatched to any gene: 11. The CDR3 loop is CASSLLVGGGEQYF. DNA for the CDR3: TGTGCCAGCAGCCTCTTGGTGGGGGGGGGCGAGCAGTACTTC.